The clone carrying this T cell receptor beta chain showed up many times. TCRbeta library construction was performed incorporating unique molecular identifiers. MiXCR, run by TCRdb on the PCR reads, gives a single entry per CDR3 protein. The table includes around 500,000 distinct CDR3 sequences, around 13% detected once. Germline-derived CDR1 and CDR2 are SGHTA and FQGNSA. V lost 4 bases to trimming and J lost 4 bases; unmatched junction nucleotides: 9. The CDR3 consists of 15 residues. The sample originates from a study of T-cell reconstitution after alpha-beta-depleted transplantation in children. The J gene is TRBJ2-7, the V gene TRBV7-2; TRBD1 agrees at 8 bases. The sequencing used PBMCs from the stem cell graft donor, collected from the stem cell graft. The receptor comes from a human donor who donated a stem cell graft to a child with combined immunodeficiency. DNA for the CDR3: TGTGCCAGCAGCTCTGCCGGGACAGGAGTATACGAGCAGTACTTC. It encodes CASSSAGTGVYEQYF.